The 28 T cell receptor beta chains in this list originate from one sample, sequenced in a study of vaccination and CD4 T cells after COVID-19. The study sequenced cultured CD4+ T cell DNA using the Oncomine TCR Beta short-read assay. Via MiXCR, TCRdb re-called the PCR reads, giving one row per CDR3 protein. The sample holds some 4,400 distinct CDR3 sequences, less than 45% seen once. These receptors are not linked to any known antigen. Treatment meaning: approximately nine-day PBMC culture with coronavirus spike peptide pools or control peptides (ViraFEST assay). Source material: CD4+ T cells from blood, cultured in vitro. Every receptor here comes from a human donor who had recovered from COVID-19.

The V call is TRBV6-1, the J call TRBJ1-1, with D hard to call. V dropped 6 bases and J dropped 1 base, with 9 bases sitting between them. The CDR3 contains 13 residues. Germline assignment: CDR1 MNHNS and CDR2 SASEGT. CDR3 in DNA: TGTGCCAGCAGCCGATTAAAGAACACTGAAGCTTTCTTT. Encoded protein: CASSRLKNTEAFF.

On this clonotype: The junction departs from germline at one end; a sequencing error may be responsible. The genes are TRBV5-1 and TRBJ2-5; the match to TRBD2 covers 9 bases. CDR3 length equals 14 residues. Germline V gives CDR1 SGHRS, CDR2 YFSETQ. The CDR3 DNA follows: TGCGCCAGCAGATTGGGACTAGCACAAGAGACCCAGTACTTC. Translation: CASRLGLAQETQYF.

The rearrangement links TRBV11-3 to TRBJ2-7; 9 nucleotides match TRBD2. The CDR3 contains 14 residues. The V and J ends lost 1 base and 2 bases, in that order; junction bases with no gene match: 0. The germline CDR1 and CDR2 sequences are SGHNT and YENEEA. The CDR3 sequence is CASSLGLAAYEQYF. In DNA, the CDR3 is TGTGCCAGCAGCTTAGGACTAGCGGCCTACGAGCAGTACTTC.

The gene calls are TRBV15 and TRBJ2-7; D is possibly TRBD1 (6 bases). Trimming shortened V by 1 base and J by 2 bases, and 12 bases separated the two germline ends. The CDR3 length is 15 residues. CDR1 is LNHNV, CDR2 YYDKDF, per germline (reference sequence). The CDR3 is CATSRGQGRTYEQYF. CDR3 sequence (DNA): TGTGCCACCAGCAGAGGCCAGGGGCGGACCTACGAGCAGTACTTC.

Only a few counts were recorded for this clonotype. The chain links TRBV21-1 to TRBJ1-1; TRBD1 is taken as the D call from the table, unchecked against the DNA. TRBV21-1 is assigned pseudogene status. The CDR3 covers 14 residues. The CDR3 nucleotides read TGTGCCAGCAGCACCCCGCCTGGGGGCACTGAAGCTTTCTTT. The encoded protein is CASSTPPGGTEAFF.

The chain couples TRBV29-1 to TRBJ2-5, with D maybe TRBD2 (5 bases). V lost 2 bases and J 5 bases, leaving 6 bases between the germline ends. The germline CDR1 and CDR2 sequences are SQVTM and ANQGSEA. The CDR3 spans 11 residues. CDR3 amino acids: CSVEPGETQYF. The CDR3 DNA follows: TGCAGCGTTGAACCGGGGGAGACCCAGTACTTC.

This clonotype was observed once. The rearrangement joins TRBV7-2 to TRBJ1-2; no clear D gene. Deletions cut 2 bases from V and 11 bases from J, with 9 bases between. The germline V gene has CDR1 SGHTA and CDR2 FQGNSA. The CDR3 length is 11 residues. CDR3 sequence reads: CASSLWRGYTF. CDR3 in DNA: TGTGCCAGCAGCTTATGGCGAGGTTACACCTTC. Looking up the rest from reference TRBV7-2 and TRBJ1-2 gives the full variable domain: GAGVSQSPSNKVTEKGKDVELRCDPISGHTALYWYRQSLGQGLEFLIYFQGNSAPDKSGLPSDRFSAERTGGSVSTLTIQRTQQEDSAVYLCASSLWRGYTFGSGTRLTVV.

The V gene is TRBV20-1, the J gene TRBJ2-7, with 9 bases identical to TRBD2. V shed 3 bases and J 2 bases; nucleotides not matched to a gene: 5. The CDR3 has 14 amino acids. Germline V lookup: CDR1 DFQATT, CDR2 SNEGSKA (reference sequence). The CDR3 region has the DNA TGCAGTGCTAGTCTCATAGCGGGAGCCTACGAGCAGTACTTC. Translated: CSASLIAGAYEQYF.

This chain uses TRBV7-3 with TRBJ2-3, with 9 bases identical to TRBD2. CDR1 is SGHTA and CDR2 is FQGTGA in the germline V gene. The CDR3 covers 13 residues. The V and J ends lost 3 bases and 5 bases, in that order; junction bases with no gene match: 0. DNA of the CDR3: TGTGCCAGCAGCTTGCGGGAGGGAGATACGCAGTATTTT. Amino acid sequence: CASSLREGDTQYF.

This clonotype occurred a few times. The chain uses TRBV11-2 and TRBJ2-3; 12 bases agree with TRBD2. CDR3 length: 17 amino acids. Germline assignment: CDR1 SGHAT and CDR2 FQNNGV. Trimming removed 1 base from V and 6 bases from J; junction bases left unmatched: 8. CDR3 residues: CASSLGPRTSGMDTQYF. The CDR3 DNA follows: TGTGCCAGCAGCTTAGGCCCCCGGACTAGCGGGATGGATACGCAGTATTTT.

By share of the sample, this clonotype is medium-sized. This chain's CDR3 is CAKPTAAYEQYF. The CDR3 DNA follows: TGCGCCAAGCCGACGGCGGCCTACGAGCAGTACTTC. V and J are TRBV10-1 and TRBJ2-7, with D uncertain. The CDR3 extends over 12 amino acids. The V and J ends lost 10 bases and 2 bases respectively, with 12 bases between them. Germline CDR1 is WNHNN and CDR2 is SYGVQD (reference sequence).

There are a few counts of this clonotype. The genes are TRBV2 and TRBJ1-2; 8 nucleotides line up with TRBD1. Germline loops: CDR1 SNHLY, CDR2 FYNNEI. The CDR3 totals 13 residues. Unmatched junction bases numbered 6, after V lost 5 bases and J lost 7 bases. DNA of the CDR3: TGTGCCAGCAGTCCAGACAGGGGAAGTGGCTACACCTTC. Translated: CASSPDRGSGYTF.

In its sample, this clonotype was seen a few times. The rearrangement links TRBV19 to TRBJ2-1; 9 bases fit TRBD2. Germline loops: CDR1 LNHDA, CDR2 SQIVND (reference sequence). CDR3 length: 14 amino acids. V was clipped by 5 bases and J by 4 bases; unmatched bases: 3. The DNA of the CDR3 is TGTGCCAGTAGTTCTCTAGCGGGGTACAATGAGCAGTTCTTC. It encodes CASSSLAGYNEQFF.

This rearrangement joins TRBV6-2 or TRBV6-3 to TRBJ2-7; D ambiguous. From germline, CDR1 is MNHEY and CDR2 SVGEGT. CDR3 size: 11 residues. Trimming removed 2 bases at V and 4 bases at J, with 3 bases between. The CDR3 region is CASSYQYEQYF. CDR3 nucleotides: TGTGCCAGCAGTTACCAATACGAGCAGTACTTC.

In this sample, this clonotype turned up a few times. This chain joins TRBV18 and TRBJ2-5; 8 bases fit TRBD1. J was trimmed by 4 bases and V by 1 base; bases with no gene match: 5. There are 15 residues in the CDR3. Germline CDR1 is KGHSH and CDR2 is LQKENI. The CDR3 protein is CASSPRTDRGETQYF. In DNA form, the CDR3 reads TGTGCCAGCTCACCACGTACCGACAGGGGAGAGACCCAGTACTTC.

The chain combines TRBV24-1 with TRBJ1-2; TRBD1 matches 8 bases. V was clipped by 4 bases and J by 8 bases; unmatched bases: 11. The germline gives CDR1 KGHDR, CDR2 SFDVKD. This CDR3 has 15 amino acids. The chain's CDR3 is CATSDLGQGVEGYTF. The DNA for the CDR3 is TGTGCCACCAGTGACCTAGGACAGGGCGTGGAGGGCTACACCTTC.

This chain joins TRBV5-1 and TRBJ2-3, with TRBD2 identical over 15 bases. Germline CDR1 and CDR2: SGHRS and YFSETQ. J gave up 3 bases and V 2 bases, and 7 bases lay outside the gene matches. CDR3 size: 18 residues. CDR3 sequence: CASSFGLAGGRLTDTQYF. The CDR3 DNA reads as TGCGCCAGCAGCTTTGGACTAGCGGGGGGGCGTCTTACAGATACGCAGTATTTT.

The chain couples TRBV2 to TRBJ2-5; D gene ambiguous. The CDR3 contains 15 residues. Germline V gene sequence: CDR1 SNHLY, CDR2 FYNNEI. Trimming removed 6 bases from V and 2 bases from J, with 16 bases in between. The CDR3 region is CASRPLARIQETQYF. The CDR3 DNA follows: TGTGCCAGCAGACCCCTTGCGCGCATTCAAGAGACCCAGTACTTC.

The chain is built from TRBV7-2 and TRBJ2-1; 8 nucleotides agree with TRBD2. The germline V gene encodes CDR1 SGHTA and CDR2 FQGNSA. The CDR3 totals 14 residues. The ends lost 4 bases at V and 5 bases at J; junction bases unmatched: 4. The CDR3 sequence: CASSYTSGNNEQFF. The CDR3 region has the DNA TGTGCCAGCAGCTATACTAGCGGAAACAATGAGCAGTTCTTC. The whole variable domain, filled in from reference TRBV7-2 and TRBJ2-1, reads GAGVSQSPSNKVTEKGKDVELRCDPISGHTALYWYRQSLGQGLEFLIYFQGNSAPDKSGLPSDRFSAERTGGSVSTLTIQRTQQEDSAVYLCASSYTSGNNEQFFGPGTRLTVL.

The table lists this clonotype with a few counts. The V and J genes are TRBV6-1 and TRBJ1-2; D unresolved. The V gene's germline CDR1 is MNHNS and CDR2 SASEGT. Between the trimmed V and J ends, which lost 5 bases and 5 bases, there was a span of 21 bases. This CDR3 is built from 16 residues. CDR3 in amino acids: CASSPAGMDGSYGYTF. The CDR3 DNA reads as TGTGCCAGCAGTCCCGCCGGGATGGACGGATCGTATGGCTACACCTTC.

In its sample, this clonotype was seen a few times. The chain carries TRBV10-1 and TRBJ1-1, with a tentative D call TRBD1 (6 bases). Germline V CDR1 and CDR2: WNHNN, SYGVQD (reference sequence). This CDR3 is built from 12 residues. V was cut by 6 bases and J by 4 bases, with 9 bases left in between. The CDR3 is CASRRQATEAFF. The CDR3 DNA reads TGCGCCAGCAGAAGACAGGCCACTGAAGCTTTCTTT.

The chain combines TRBV15 with TRBJ2-7; D tentatively reads TRBD1 or TRBD2 (5 bases each). Trimming cost V 3 bases and J 3 bases, with 12 bases left between them. CDR1 and CDR2 from the germline V gene are LNHNV and YYDKDF (reference sequence). The CDR3 runs 14 residues. The CDR3 protein is CATSRPGRLYEQYF. The DNA for the CDR3 is TGTGCCACCAGCAGGCCGGGACGGCTCTACGAGCAGTACTTC.

This chain links TRBV6-1 with TRBJ2-1, with D perhaps being TRBD1 or TRBD2 (5 bases each). CDR3 length: 15 amino acids. Germline CDR1 and CDR2: MNHNS and SASEGT. Trimming removed 6 bases at V and 9 bases at J, with 21 bases between. CDR3 bases: TGTGCCAGCAGGGGACCGGTCCAATTAGGCGGTGAGCAGTTCTTC. Its protein is CASRGPVQLGGEQFF.

V gene TRBV5-1 combines with J gene TRBJ1-1; D is unclear. V lost 0 bases and J 1 base, leaving 13 bases between the germline ends. CDR1 is SGHRS, CDR2 YFSETQ, per germline. CDR3 length: 16 residues. In DNA, the CDR3 is TGCGCCAGCAGCTTGGATCTCGCACTATCGAACACTGAAGCTTTCTTT. It codes for CASSLDLALSNTEAFF.

The genes are TRBV6-2 or TRBV6-3 and TRBJ2-3, with 14 bases matching TRBD2. The ends lost 5 bases at V and 8 bases at J; junction bases unmatched: 3. Germline values: CDR1 MNHEY, CDR2 SVGEGT. This CDR3 has 14 amino acids. The CDR3 DNA follows: TGTGCCAGCAGTACGGGACTAGCGGGAGTTACGCAGTATTTT. Encoded protein: CASSTGLAGVTQYF.

This chain uses TRBV5-8 with TRBJ1-1; 7 bases are shared with TRBD1. The CDR3 runs 16 residues. With V trimmed by 3 bases and J by 1 base, 9 bases remained unmatched. Germline loops: CDR1 SGHTS, CDR2 YDEGEE. CDR3 amino acids: CASSWGLGTENTEAFF. In DNA form, the CDR3 reads TGTGCCAGCAGCTGGGGCTTGGGGACAGAGAACACTGAAGCTTTCTTT. Looking up the rest from reference TRBV5-8 and TRBJ1-1 gives the full variable domain: EAGVTQSPTHLIKTRGQQATLRCSPISGHTSVYWYQQALGLGLQFLLWYDEGEERNRGNFPPRFSGRQFPNYSSELNVNALELEDSALYLCASSWGLGTENTEAFFGQGTRLTVV.

V gene TRBV20-1 combines with J gene TRBJ2-7; 8 bases line up with TRBD1. Germline CDR1 DFQATT, CDR2 SNEGSKA (reference sequence). Germline trimming cut 3 bases from V and 5 bases from J; bases unmatched to any gene: 9. This CDR3 spans 14 amino acids. The CDR3 nucleotides read TGCAGTGCTAGGGACCCGGACAGGGTGGACGAGCAGTACTTC. This codes for CSARDPDRVDEQYF.

This clonotype was detected only a few times. The chain joins TRBV15 to TRBJ2-6, with D maybe TRBD1 (5 bases). Germline V gives CDR1 LNHNV, CDR2 YYDKDF (reference sequence). Trimming pared 1 base from V and 2 bases from J, leaving 6 bases between. This CDR3 region has 15 residues. CDR3 in DNA: TGTGCCACCAGCAGAGTCAGGGCTGGGGCCAACGTCCTGACTTTC. This codes for CATSRVRAGANVLTF. Based on the CDR3 plus reference TRBV15 and TRBJ2-6, the full variable domain is DAMVIQNPRYQVTQFGKPVTLSCSQTLNHNVMYWYQQKSSQAPKLLFHYYDKDFNNEADTPDNFQSRRPNTSFCFLDIRSPGLGDTAMYLCATSRVRAGANVLTFGAGSRLTVL.